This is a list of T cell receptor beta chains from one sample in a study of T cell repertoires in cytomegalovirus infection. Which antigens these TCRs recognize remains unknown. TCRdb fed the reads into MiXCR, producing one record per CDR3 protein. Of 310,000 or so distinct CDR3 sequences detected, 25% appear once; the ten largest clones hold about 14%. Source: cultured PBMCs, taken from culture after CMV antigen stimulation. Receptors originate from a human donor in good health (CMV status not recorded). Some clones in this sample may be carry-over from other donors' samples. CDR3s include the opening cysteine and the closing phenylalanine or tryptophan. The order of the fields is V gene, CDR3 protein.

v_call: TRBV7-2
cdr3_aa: CASRREAGNQPQHF

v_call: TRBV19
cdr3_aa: CASSLQGIQETQYF

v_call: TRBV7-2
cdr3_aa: CASSLEGGARDYEQYF

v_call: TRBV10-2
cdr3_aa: CATKTGGNMNTEAFF

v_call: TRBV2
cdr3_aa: CASSDTTRLTQYF

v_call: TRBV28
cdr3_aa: CASTLSGRSLNTGELFF

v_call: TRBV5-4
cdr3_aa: CASSSGVAEGNTIYF

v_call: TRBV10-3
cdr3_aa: CAISLLKGGTQYF

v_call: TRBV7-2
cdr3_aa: CASSPPNRGNETQYF

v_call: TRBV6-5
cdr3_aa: CASSYSGALSGNTIYF

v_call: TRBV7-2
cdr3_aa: CASSLAITEANVLTF

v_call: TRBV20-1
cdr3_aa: CSAVKANSYEQYF

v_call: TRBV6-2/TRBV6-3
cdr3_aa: CASSYGGSTGELFF

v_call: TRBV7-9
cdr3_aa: CASNRAESTDTQYF

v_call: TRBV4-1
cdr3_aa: CASNGRGLRDTGELFF

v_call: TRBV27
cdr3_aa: CASSLSAEAPLEGYTF

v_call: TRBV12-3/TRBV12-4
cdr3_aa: CASSFRAGRETQYF

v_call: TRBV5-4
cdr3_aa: CASSLGHSANYGYTF

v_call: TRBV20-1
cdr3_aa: CSARGYSLAGRADEQFF

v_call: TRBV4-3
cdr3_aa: CASSPSRRSYAGELFF

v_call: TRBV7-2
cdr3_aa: CASSFGQAGANVLTF

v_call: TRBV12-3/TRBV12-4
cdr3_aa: CASSNRGNTGELFF

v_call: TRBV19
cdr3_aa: CASRGGVERNEQFF

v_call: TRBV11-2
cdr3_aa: CASGPRGGGNVEKLFF

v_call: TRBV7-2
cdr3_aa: CASSLAGRGYEQYF

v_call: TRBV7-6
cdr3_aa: CASSLTRDRGPTGELFF

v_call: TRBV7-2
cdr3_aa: CASSPSPGYEQYF

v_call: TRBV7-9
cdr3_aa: CASSLGVTDNYGYTF

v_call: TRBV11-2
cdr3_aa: CASSLVQLAEQFF

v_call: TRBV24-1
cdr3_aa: CATSDSDFGLETQYF

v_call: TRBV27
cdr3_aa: CASSLLGTRLVAFF

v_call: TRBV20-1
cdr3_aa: CSASTSGGYEQYF

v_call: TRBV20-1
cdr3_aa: CSAGSTSGVTDTQYF

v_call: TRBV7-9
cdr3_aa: CASSLGHRRGEGANVLTF

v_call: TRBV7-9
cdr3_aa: CASSLGSRNEQFF

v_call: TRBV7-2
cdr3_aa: CASSRNQRQGGETQYF

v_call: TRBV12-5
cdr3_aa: CASGPPGQGATEAFF